The present entry profiles one TCR beta chain with its context. Germline CDR1 SGDLS, CDR2 YYNGEE. With 3 bases clipped from V and 4 bases from J, the junction kept 6 bases outside the gene matches. The CDR3 covers 14 residues. This sample is part of a study of blood T cell repertoires in COVID-19. TCRdb's table, derived via immunoSEQ multiplex PCR, lists solely in-frame clones and lacks some. The table has roughly 63,000 clones, roughly 89% seen once; the top ten hold 7.5% to 9%. This receptor was taken from a man aged 50-60 years with active COVID-19. The V call is TRBV9, the J call TRBJ1-1, with 7 bases that match TRBD1. The sequenced sample consisted of peripheral blood. The CDR3 sequence: CASSGRQGTTEAFF. CDR3 DNA sequence: TGTGCCAGCAGCGGCCGACAGGGCACCACTGAAGCTTTCTTT.